This T cell receptor beta chain was recorded in a study of T cell responses to AZD1222 COVID-19 vaccine (dated by TCRdb to the early 2020s). About the full investigation: Because spike-specific TCR depth and breadth did not differ between the two schedules, AZD1222 recipients who got a second dose at roughly 4 weeks were pooled with those who got a second dose at roughly 12 weeks. TCR sequencing covered 233 trial participants: 200 to 220 given two doses of AZD1222 and 26 given two doses of MenACWY control vaccine. Trial participants were enrolled by age into 18-55, 56-69 and 70-plus year subgroups, with roughly 150, 30 and 60 TCR-sequenced participants respectively. General study outcomes and caveats: After two AZD1222 doses, spike-specific TCR breadth and depth were significantly higher than at day 0 and than in MenACWY recipients. Vaccine-associated CD4 TCRs spanned the whole spike protein, with dominant responses in regions 160-218 and 743-854. Nearly half of unique spike-specific TCRs reportedly recognized epitopes outside regions mutated in the B.1.351 and B.1.1.7 variants. The 56-69-year group was small, and its depth increase did not reach significance, likely because of low power. Participants were mostly white British and included more females than males, and it was suggested by the authors that clonal diversity may have been underestimated. Conclusions about previously exposed vaccinees are limited because only five to seven AZD1222 recipients were SARS-CoV-2 seropositive at baseline. No day 14 peak-response samples were available, so repertoires were characterized only after the peak T cell response.

Notes on this clone: Its antigen target is currently unknown. Base qualities are missing; no much larger clone stands one base away.

The CDR3 regions of human TCRbeta chains were analyzed by immunosequencing. In the paper's pipeline: TCRs in the repertoires were matched against a reference library of SARS-CoV-2-specific TCRs that had been generated with the MIRA antigen-specificity platform. Breadth meant the fraction of unique TCRs that were SARS-CoV-2-associated, whereas depth meant the fraction of total T cells that were SARS-CoV-2-associated. Each spike-specific TCR was assigned to its reactive spike region and to a CD4 or CD8 class using the MIRA data. Log10-transformed breadth and depth values were compared by one-way ANOVA with Sidak's multiple comparisons tests. The source is immuneACCESS, and TCRdb retained only in-frame sequences with V and J called. Part of the clones is not carried over; for the studies checked, unresolved V genes explain less than half of this, and the remainder is unexplained. V and J calls and clone size come straight from that table; D and trimming were deduced from the DNA. The table for this sample lists 170,000 or so clones; 75% to 90% of them were counted only once. The ten top clones hold 2.6% of the sample.

The germline V end is reduced by 0 bases and the J end by 0 bases; junction bases left unmatched: 2. Its CDR3 holds 16 amino acids, cysteine through phenylalanine. This entry keeps only the CDR3 DNA: 48 bases, framed from base 1. CDR1 and CDR2, looked up from the germline V gene, are SGHRS and YFSETQ. Interpreted using the paper, the time point label stands for: baseline before first vaccination. The vaccinee samples were drawn from two UK trials, COV001 and COV002, one of which was a single-blind randomized controlled phase 2/3 trial testing AZD1222 (ChAdOx1 nCoV-19) in healthy adults. For TCRbeta chain sequencing, PBMC samples from trial participants were taken at day 0 and at day 28 after the second dose.

This receptor was obtained from an adult in good health. The material sequenced was peripheral blood, taken on day 0 of AZD1222 vaccination. The chain links TRBV5-1 with TRBJ2-2, with TRBD2 identical over 7 junction bases. The nucleotide sequence reads TGCGCCAGCAGCTTGGACGGGGGGACGAACACCGGGGAGCTGTTTTTT. The resulting protein is CASSLDGGTNTGELFF.